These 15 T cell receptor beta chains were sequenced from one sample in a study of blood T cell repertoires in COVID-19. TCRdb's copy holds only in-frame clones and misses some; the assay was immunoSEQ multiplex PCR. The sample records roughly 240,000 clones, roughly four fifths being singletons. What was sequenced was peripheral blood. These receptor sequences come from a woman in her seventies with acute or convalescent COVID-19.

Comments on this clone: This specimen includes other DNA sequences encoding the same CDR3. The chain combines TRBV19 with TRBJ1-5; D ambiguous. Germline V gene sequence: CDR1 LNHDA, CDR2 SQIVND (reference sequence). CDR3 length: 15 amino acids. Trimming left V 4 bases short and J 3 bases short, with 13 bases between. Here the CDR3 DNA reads TGTGCCAGTAGTAATGGTCTTAGCCCCAATCAGCCCCAGCATTTT. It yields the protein CASSNGLSPNQPQHF.

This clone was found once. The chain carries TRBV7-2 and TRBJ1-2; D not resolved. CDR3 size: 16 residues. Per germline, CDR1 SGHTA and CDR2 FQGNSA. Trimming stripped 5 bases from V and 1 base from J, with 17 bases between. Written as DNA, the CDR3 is TGTGCCAGCAGCCCTGGAGGTGGCCACCTTAACTATGGCTACACCTTC. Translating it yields CASSPGGGHLNYGYTF.

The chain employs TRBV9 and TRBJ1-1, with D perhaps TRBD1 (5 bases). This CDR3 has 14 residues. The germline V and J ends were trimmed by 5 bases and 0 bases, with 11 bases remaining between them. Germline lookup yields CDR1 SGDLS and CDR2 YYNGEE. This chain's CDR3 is CASSSQDMNTEAFF. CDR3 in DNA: TGTGCCAGCAGTTCCCAGGACATGAACACTGAAGCTTTCTTT.

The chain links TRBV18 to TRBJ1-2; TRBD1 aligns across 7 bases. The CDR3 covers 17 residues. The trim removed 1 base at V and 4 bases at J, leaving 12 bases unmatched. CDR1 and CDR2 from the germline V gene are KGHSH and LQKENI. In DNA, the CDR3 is TGTGCCAGCTCACCACTGCTTCATCTCAGGGGGGCCTATGGCTACACCTTC. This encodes CASSPLLHLRGAYGYTF.

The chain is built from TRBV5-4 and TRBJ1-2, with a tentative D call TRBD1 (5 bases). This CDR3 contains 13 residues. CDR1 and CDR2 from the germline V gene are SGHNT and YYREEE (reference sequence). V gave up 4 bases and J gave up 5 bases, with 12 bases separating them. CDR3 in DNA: TGTGCCAGCAGCCCGGACAACGGGTATGGCTACACCTTC. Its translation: CASSPDNGYGYTF. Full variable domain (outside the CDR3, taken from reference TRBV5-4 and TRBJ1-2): ETGVTQSPTHLIKTRGQQVTLRCSSQSGHNTVSWYQQALGQGPQFIFQYYREEENGRGNFPPRFSGLQFPNYSSELNVNALELDDSALYLCASSPDNGYGYTFGSGTRLTVV.

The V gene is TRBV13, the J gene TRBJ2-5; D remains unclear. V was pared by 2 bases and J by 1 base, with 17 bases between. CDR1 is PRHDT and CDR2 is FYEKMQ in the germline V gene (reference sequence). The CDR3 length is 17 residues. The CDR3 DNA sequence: TGTGCCAGCAGCTTAAGGCAGTGGGCAGGCCCCCAAGAGACCCAGTACTTC. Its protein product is CASSLRQWAGPQETQYF.

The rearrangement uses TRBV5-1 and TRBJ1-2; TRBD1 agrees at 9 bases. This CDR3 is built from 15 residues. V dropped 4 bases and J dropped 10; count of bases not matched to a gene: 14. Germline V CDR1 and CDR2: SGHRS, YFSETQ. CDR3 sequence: CASSPGKTGGDDYTF. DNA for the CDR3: TGCGCCAGCAGCCCCGGGAAAACAGGGGGCGACGACTACACCTTC.

The CDR3 DNA reads TGTGCCAGCAGTGTACAGACATATAATTCACCCCTCCACTTT. Translation gives CASSVQTYNSPLHF. The V call is TRBV2, the J call TRBJ1-6; D gene uncertain. The germline V gene has CDR1 SNHLY and CDR2 FYNNEI. The CDR3 is 14 amino acids. The V and J ends lost 4 bases and 4 bases respectively, with 8 bases between them. The full variable domain, in which reference TRBV2 and TRBJ1-6 provide the parts outside the CDR3, is EPEVTQTPSHQVTQMGQEVILRCVPISNHLYFYWYRQILGQKVEFLVSFYNNEISEKSEIFDDQFSVERPDGSNFTLKIRSTKLEDSAMYFCASSVQTYNSPLHFGNGTRLTVT.

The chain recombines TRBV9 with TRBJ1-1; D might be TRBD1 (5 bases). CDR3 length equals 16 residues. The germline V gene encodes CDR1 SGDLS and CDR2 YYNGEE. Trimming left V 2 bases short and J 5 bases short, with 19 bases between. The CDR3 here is CASSVAPGGGTTEAFF. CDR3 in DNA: TGTGCCAGCAGCGTGGCCCCGGGGGGAGGGACGACTGAAGCTTTCTTT. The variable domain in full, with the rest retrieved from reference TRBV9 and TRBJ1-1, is DSGVTQTPKHLITATGQRVTLRCSPRSGDLSVYWYQQSLDQGLQFLIQYYNGEERAKGNILERFSAQQFPDLHSELNLSSLELGDSALYFCASSVAPGGGTTEAFFGQGTRLTVV.

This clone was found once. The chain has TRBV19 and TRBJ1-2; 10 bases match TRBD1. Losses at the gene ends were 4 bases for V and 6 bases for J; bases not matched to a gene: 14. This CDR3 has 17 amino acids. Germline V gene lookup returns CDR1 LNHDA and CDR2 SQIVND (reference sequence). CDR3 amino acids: CASSTPGQGYERDGYTF. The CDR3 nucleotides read TGTGCCAGTAGTACACCGGGACAGGGGTATGAAAGGGATGGCTACACCTTC.

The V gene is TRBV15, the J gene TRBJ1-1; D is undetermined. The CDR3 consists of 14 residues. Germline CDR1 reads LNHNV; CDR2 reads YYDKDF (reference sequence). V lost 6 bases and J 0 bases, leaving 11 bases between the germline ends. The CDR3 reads CATRTQTLNTEAFF. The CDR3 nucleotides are TGTGCCACCAGAACTCAAACCCTGAACACTGAAGCTTTCTTT.

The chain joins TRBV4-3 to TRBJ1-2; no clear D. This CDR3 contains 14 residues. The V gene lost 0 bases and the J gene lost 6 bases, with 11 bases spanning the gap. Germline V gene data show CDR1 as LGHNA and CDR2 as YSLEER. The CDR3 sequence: CASSQDWGVDGYTF. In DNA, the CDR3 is TGCGCCAGCAGCCAAGATTGGGGAGTCGATGGCTACACCTTC.

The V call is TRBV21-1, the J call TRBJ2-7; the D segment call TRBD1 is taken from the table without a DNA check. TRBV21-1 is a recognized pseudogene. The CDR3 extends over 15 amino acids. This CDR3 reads CASSIIGRGTYEQYF. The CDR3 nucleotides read TGTGCCAGCAGCATCATCGGCAGGGGGACCTACGAGCAGTACTTC.

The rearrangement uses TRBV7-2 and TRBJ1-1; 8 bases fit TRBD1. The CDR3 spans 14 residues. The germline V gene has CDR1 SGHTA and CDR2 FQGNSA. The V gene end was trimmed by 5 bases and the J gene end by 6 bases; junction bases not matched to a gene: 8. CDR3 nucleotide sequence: TGTGCCAGCAGCATAAGACAGGGGAGTGCTGAAGCTTTCTTT. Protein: CASSIRQGSAEAFF.

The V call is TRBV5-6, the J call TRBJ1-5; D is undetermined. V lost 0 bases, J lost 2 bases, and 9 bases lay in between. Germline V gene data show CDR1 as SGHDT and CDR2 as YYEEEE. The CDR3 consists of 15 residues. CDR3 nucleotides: TGTGCCAGCAGCTTGGCCAGGTGGGGCAATCAGCCCCAGCATTTT. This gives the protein CASSLARWGNQPQHF.